Each of the 13 T cell receptor beta chains below was sequenced from the same sample in a study of EBV T-cell therapy then PD-1 blockade in nasopharyngeal carcinoma. Treatment here: AdE1-LMPpoly-expanded autologous EBV-specific T-cell therapy followed by anti-PD-1 nivolumab. These receptors' antigens are unknown. Sequenced by immunoSEQ multiplex PCR; TCRdb stores in-frame clones only, minus some. The table shows tens of thousands of clones, with under 90% occurring only once. The sample here was CD8+ T cells from blood, taken at day -245 from a patient whose treatment included autologous EBV-specific T cells and nivolumab. These receptors were taken from a man aged 40-49 years with nasopharyngeal carcinoma.

The chain recombines TRBV4-1 with TRBJ1-3; weak D call: TRBD1 (5 bases). This CDR3 is built from 14 residues. Germline V CDR1 and CDR2: MGHRA, YSYEKL. The V end lost 5 bases, the J end lost 0 bases, and 8 bases lay between the germline ends. This CDR3 is CASSNRSSGNTIYF. In DNA form, the CDR3 reads TGCGCCAGCAGCAACAGGTCCTCTGGAAACACCATATATTTT.

This chain uses TRBV4-3 with TRBJ2-1, with a tentative D call TRBD1 (5 bases). This CDR3 contains 15 residues. CDR1 is LGHNA and CDR2 is YSLEER in the germline V gene. V was shortened by 6 bases and J by 1 base, with 13 bases between the two germline ends. In DNA form, the CDR3 reads TGCGCCAGCAGACCAAATGACAGATCCTACAATGAGCAGTTCTTC. Residues: CASRPNDRSYNEQFF.

With respect to this clone: A read error may account for a junction end that differs from germline. The rearrangement uses TRBV5-8 and TRBJ2-7; TRBD1 might be the D (7 bases). CDR1 and CDR2 (germline): SGHTS, YDEGEE. The CDR3 has 14 amino acids. CDR3 amino acids: CASGLQGPSHEQYF. Written as DNA, the CDR3 is TGTGCCAGCGGACTACAGGGGCCCTCCCACGAGCAGTACTTC.

This clone was observed a few times. The chain links TRBV6-4 to TRBJ2-1, with D tentatively TRBD1 (5 bases). V was cut by 0 bases and J by 5 bases, with 5 bases left in between. CDR1 and CDR2 from the germline V gene are MRHNA and SNTAGT. This CDR3 has 13 residues. The CDR3 is CASSDSDNNEQFF. CDR3 nucleotide sequence: TGTGCCAGCAGTGACTCGGACAACAATGAGCAGTTCTTC.

In this sample, this clone turned up once. The chain is built from TRBV6-5 and TRBJ1-1, with D possibly being TRBD1 (5 bases). V was shortened by 2 bases and J by 5 bases, with 9 bases between the two germline ends. CDR1 and CDR2 (germline): MNHEY, SVGAGI. The CDR3 is 13 amino acids. CDR3 nucleotide sequence: TGTGCCAGCAGTTACGGTCAGGGAACTGAAGCTTTCTTT. Its protein is CASSYGQGTEAFF.

This chain joins TRBV29-1 and TRBJ2-2; D is undetermined. V lost 6 bases and J lost 2, with 10 bases in between. CDR1 and CDR2 (germline): SQVTM, ANQGSEA. CDR3 length: 13 residues. Here the CDR3 DNA reads TGCAGCGTCGAGTCACCTAACACCGGGGAGCTGTTTTTT. Translating gives CSVESPNTGELFF.

The chain is built from TRBV4-3 and TRBJ2-7, with 8 bases lining up with TRBD1. The CDR3 totals 14 residues. In germline, CDR1 is LGHNA, CDR2 YSLEER. The junction had 6 bases not matched to a gene; V was cut back by 1 base and J by 7 bases. CDR3 bases: TGCGCCAGCAGCCAAGGGACAGGGCGGTGGGAGCAGTACTTC. This gives the protein CASSQGTGRWEQYF.

The chain has TRBV6-5 and TRBJ2-6, with D unclear. This CDR3 is 14 amino acids long. With 7 bases removed from V and 0 bases from J, the gap between germline ends came to 7 bases. Germline CDR1 and CDR2: MNHEY and SVGAGI. CDR3 nucleotide sequence: TGTGCCAGCAAAGCTAGCTCTGGGGCCAACGTCCTGACTTTC. Translated, it gives CASKASSGANVLTF.

J is TRBJ2-7 and V is TRBV6-5; TRBD2 agrees at 9 bases. There are 15 residues in the CDR3. Germline V CDR1 and CDR2: MNHEY, SVGAGI. Trimming cost V 4 bases and J 5 bases; bases outside gene matches: 9. In DNA, the CDR3 is TGTGCCAGCAGTTTCGGACTAGCGAGGGCCCACGAGCAGTACTTC. This sequence encodes CASSFGLARAHEQYF.

This chain links TRBV4-2 with TRBJ1-4; weak D call: TRBD1 (5 bases). V was shortened by 6 bases and J by 5 bases, with 19 bases between the two germline ends. CDR1 is LGHNA and CDR2 is YNFKEQ in the germline V gene. This CDR3 spans 16 amino acids. This CDR3 reads CASSRTPGRGNEKLFF. DNA of the CDR3: TGTGCCAGCAGTCGCACACCGGGACGGGGGAATGAAAAACTGTTTTTT.

The chain carries TRBV13 and TRBJ2-5; perhaps TRBD1 as D (5 bases). The CDR3 spans 13 residues. The germline V gene has CDR1 PRHDT and CDR2 FYEKMQ (reference sequence). The V end was cut by 3 bases, the J end by 5 bases, with 10 bases between. The CDR3 loop is CASSFPPGETQYF. The CDR3 bases are TGTGCCAGCAGCTTCCCCCCAGGGGAGACCCAGTACTTC. The whole variable domain, remainder taken from reference TRBV13 and TRBJ2-5, is AAGVIQSPRHLIKEKRETATLKCYPIPRHDTVYWYQQGPGQDPQFLISFYEKMQSDKGSIPDRFSAQQFSDYHSELNMSSLELGDSALYFCASSFPPGETQYFGPGTRLLVL.

The J gene is TRBJ2-4, the V gene TRBV30; D may be TRBD2 (5 bases). Germline lookup yields CDR1 GTSNPN and CDR2 SVGIG (reference sequence). The germline V and J ends were trimmed by 2 bases and 2 bases, with 16 bases remaining between them. The CDR3 consists of 16 residues. The CDR3: CAWSNRGVLTKNIQYF. The CDR3 region has the DNA TGTGCCTGGAGTAATCGGGGAGTCTTGACCAAAAACATTCAGTACTTC.

The gene calls are TRBV13 and TRBJ2-7; no definite D call. This CDR3 has 13 amino acids. CDR1 is PRHDT and CDR2 is FYEKMQ in the germline V gene (reference sequence). Trimming shortened V by 0 bases and J by 4 bases, and 7 bases separated the two germline ends. CDR3 DNA sequence: TGTGCCAGCAGCTTAGGCGGCTGGTACGAGCAGTACTTC. Residues: CASSLGGWYEQYF.